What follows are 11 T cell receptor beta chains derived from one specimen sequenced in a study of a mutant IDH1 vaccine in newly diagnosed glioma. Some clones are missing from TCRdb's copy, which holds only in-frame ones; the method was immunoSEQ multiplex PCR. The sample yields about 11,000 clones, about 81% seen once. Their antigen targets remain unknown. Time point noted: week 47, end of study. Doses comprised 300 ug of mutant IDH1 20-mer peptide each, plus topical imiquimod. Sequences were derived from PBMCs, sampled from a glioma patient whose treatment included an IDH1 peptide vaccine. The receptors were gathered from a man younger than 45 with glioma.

CDR3 in DNA: TGTGCCAGCAGTGAGGGCGGCAATGAGCAGTTCTTC. It translates to CASSEGGNEQFF. The rearrangement joins TRBV6-4 to TRBJ2-1, with D unclear. Germline-derived CDR1 and CDR2 are MRHNA and SNTAGT. V lost 3 bases and J 6 bases, leaving 6 bases between the germline ends. The CDR3 loop spans 12 amino acids.

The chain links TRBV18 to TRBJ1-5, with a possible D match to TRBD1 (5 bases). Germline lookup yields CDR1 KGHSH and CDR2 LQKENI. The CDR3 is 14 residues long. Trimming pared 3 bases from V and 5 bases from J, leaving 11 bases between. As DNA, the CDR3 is TGTGCCAGCTCACCCGGACATACAGATCAGCCCCAGCATTTT. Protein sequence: CASSPGHTDQPQHF. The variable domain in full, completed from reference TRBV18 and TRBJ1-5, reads NAGVMQNPRHLVRRRGQEARLRCSPMKGHSHVYWYRQLPEEGLKFMVYLQKENIIDESGMPKERFSAEFPKEGPSILRIQQVVRGDSAAYFCASSPGHTDQPQHFGDGTRLSIL.

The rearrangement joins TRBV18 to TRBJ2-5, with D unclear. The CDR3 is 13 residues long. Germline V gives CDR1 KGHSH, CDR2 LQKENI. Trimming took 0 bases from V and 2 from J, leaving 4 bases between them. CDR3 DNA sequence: TGTGCCAGCTCACCACCGGGGCAAGAGACCCAGTACTTC. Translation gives CASSPPGQETQYF.

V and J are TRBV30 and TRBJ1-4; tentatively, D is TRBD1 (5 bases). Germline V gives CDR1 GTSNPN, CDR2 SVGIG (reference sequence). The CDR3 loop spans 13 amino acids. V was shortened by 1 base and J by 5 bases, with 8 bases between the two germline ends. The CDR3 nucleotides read TGTGCCTGGAGTGGCAGGGAGAATGAAAAACTGTTTTTT. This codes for CAWSGRENEKLFF.

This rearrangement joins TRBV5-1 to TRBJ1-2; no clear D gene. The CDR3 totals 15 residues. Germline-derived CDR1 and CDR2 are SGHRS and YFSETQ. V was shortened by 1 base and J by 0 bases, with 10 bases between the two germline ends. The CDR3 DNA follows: TGCGCCAGCAGCTTGACTGGGCAGGCTAACTATGGCTACACCTTC. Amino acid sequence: CASSLTGQANYGYTF.

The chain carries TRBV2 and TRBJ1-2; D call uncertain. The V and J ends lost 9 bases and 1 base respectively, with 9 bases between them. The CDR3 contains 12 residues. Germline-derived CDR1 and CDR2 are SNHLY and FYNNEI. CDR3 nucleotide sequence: TGTGCCAGAAGCTTGAATAACTATGGCTACACCTTC. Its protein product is CARSLNNYGYTF.

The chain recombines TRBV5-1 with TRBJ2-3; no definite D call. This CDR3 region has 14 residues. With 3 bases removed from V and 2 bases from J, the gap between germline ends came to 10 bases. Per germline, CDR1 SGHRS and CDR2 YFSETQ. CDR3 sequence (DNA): TGCGCCAGCAGCTCTGGGCTCTACACAGATACGCAGTATTTT. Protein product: CASSSGLYTDTQYF.

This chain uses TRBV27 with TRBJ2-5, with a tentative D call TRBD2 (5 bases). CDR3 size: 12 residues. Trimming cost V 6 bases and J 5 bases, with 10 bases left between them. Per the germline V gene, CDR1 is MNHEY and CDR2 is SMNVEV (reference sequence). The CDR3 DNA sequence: TGTGCCAGCAGAATCCCGGGGGAGACCCAGTACTTC. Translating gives CASRIPGETQYF.

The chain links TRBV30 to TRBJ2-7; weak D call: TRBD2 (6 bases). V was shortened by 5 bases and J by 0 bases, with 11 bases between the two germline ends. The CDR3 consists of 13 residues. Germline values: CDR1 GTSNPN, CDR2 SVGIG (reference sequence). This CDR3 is CAWADGSSYEQYF. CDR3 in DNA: TGTGCCTGGGCGGACGGGAGCTCCTACGAGCAGTACTTC.

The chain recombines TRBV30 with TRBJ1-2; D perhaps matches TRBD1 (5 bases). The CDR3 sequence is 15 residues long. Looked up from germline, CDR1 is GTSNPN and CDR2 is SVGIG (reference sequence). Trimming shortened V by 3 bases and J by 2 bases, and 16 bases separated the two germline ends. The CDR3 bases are TGTGCCTGGAGCAATTCCGGGACGGCAAACTATGGCTACACCTTC. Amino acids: CAWSNSGTANYGYTF.

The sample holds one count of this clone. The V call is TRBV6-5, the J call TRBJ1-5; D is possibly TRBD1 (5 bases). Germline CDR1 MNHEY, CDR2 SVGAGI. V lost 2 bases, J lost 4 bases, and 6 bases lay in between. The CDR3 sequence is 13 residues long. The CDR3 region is CASSYGGNQPQHF. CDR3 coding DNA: TGTGCCAGCAGTTACGGGGGAAATCAGCCCCAGCATTTT.